One TCR beta chain is described in this entry. V gave up 3 bases and J gave up 0 bases; unmatched junction bases: 5. CDR1 and CDR2 from the germline V gene are SGDLS and YYNGEE. The CDR3 sequence is 16 residues long. The sample belongs to a study of blood T cell repertoires in COVID-19. Background on the study: Samples of COVID-19 (acute and convalescent) were obtained from the United States, Italy and Spain. PBMCs, B-cell-depleted T cells, or T cells provided the cDNA or gDNA that made up the material.

Authors' data handling: Amplified reference gene primers provided the basis for estimating nucleated cell counts. The protocol was immunoSEQ multiplex PCR, while the TCRdb copy is restricted to in-frame clones and leaves out a portion. The V and J calls and clone size were taken over from that table, and D and trimming were inferred from the DNA. The table shows around 110,000 clones, with 83% occurring only once. This chain uses TRBV9 with TRBJ2-3; 9 bases match TRBD2. Sequencing was performed on peripheral blood. This sequence originates from a man in his thirties or forties with acute or convalescent COVID-19. Here the CDR3 reads CASSGWTSASTDTQYF. DNA for the CDR3: TGTGCCAGCAGCGGCTGGACTAGCGCCAGCACAGATACGCAGTATTTT. The whole variable domain, remainder taken from reference TRBV9 and TRBJ2-3, is DSGVTQTPKHLITATGQRVTLRCSPRSGDLSVYWYQQSLDQGLQFLIQYYNGEERAKGNILERFSAQQFPDLHSELNLSSLELGDSALYFCASSGWTSASTDTQYFGPGTRLTVL.